The 25 T cell receptor beta chains reported below all come from one sample, sequenced in a study of radiation and T cells in renal cell carcinoma. Profiling relied on immunoSEQ multiplex PCR, and the TCRdb table lists in-frame clones only, not all of them. The data hold about 140,000 clones, with less than 90% observed a single time. Noted time point: baseline pretreatment blood. Treatment in this sample: 15 Gy SBRT to primary tumor, nephrectomy 4 weeks later. Sequences were derived from blood, sampled from a patient whose treatment included radiotherapy and nephrectomy. These receptors all come from a woman aged 45-59 years with renal cell carcinoma.

The gene calls are TRBV6-6 and TRBJ2-3; tentatively, D is TRBD2 (6 bases). V was clipped by 5 bases and J by 6 bases, with 15 bases between them. Germline V lookup: CDR1 MNHNY, CDR2 SVGAGI (reference sequence). This CDR3 contains 14 residues. For the CDR3, the DNA is TGTGCCAGCAGTCCCCCCGGGGGAGCGGATACGCAGTATTTT. Protein: CASSPPGGADTQYF.

V and J are TRBV7-2 and TRBJ2-3, with TRBD1 identical over 7 bases. The CDR3 length is 14 residues. The ends lost 6 bases at V and 5 bases at J; junction bases unmatched: 8. Germline CDR1 SGHTA, CDR2 FQGNSA. CDR3 in DNA: TGTGCCAGCAGAGTAGGGGGCGCGGTAGATACGCAGTATTTT. Translated, it gives CASRVGGAVDTQYF.

This chain links TRBV7-9 with TRBJ1-2, with D maybe TRBD1 (6 bases). Per germline, CDR1 SEHNR and CDR2 FQNEAQ (reference sequence). V lost 4 bases, J lost 5 bases, and 8 bases lay in between. The CDR3 contains 12 residues. CDR3 coding DNA: TGTGCCAGCAGCTCAGGGACATATGGCTACACCTTC. This codes for CASSSGTYGYTF. Full variable domain (outside the CDR3, taken from reference TRBV7-9 and TRBJ1-2): DTGVSQNPRHKITKRGQNVTFRCDPISEHNRLYWYRQTLGQGPEFLTYFQNEAQLEKSRLLSDRFSAERPKGSFSTLEIQRTEQGDSAMYLCASSSGTYGYTFGSGTRLTVV.

The gene calls are TRBV5-1 and TRBJ2-3, with 7 bases that match TRBD2. This CDR3 has 15 residues. The V segment lost 1 base and the J segment 1 base; nucleotides outside the gene matches: 3. CDR1 is SGHRS, CDR2 YFSETQ, per germline. Written as DNA, the CDR3 is TGCGCCAGCAGCTTGACCCGGGAGGGCACAGATACGCAGTATTTT. Amino acid sequence: CASSLTREGTDTQYF.

The CDR3 loop is CASSVDGQGTPFF. The CDR3 DNA sequence: TGTGCCAGCAGCGTAGATGGACAGGGGACGCCTTTCTTT. The chain is built from TRBV9 and TRBJ1-1; TRBD1 aligns across 9 bases. CDR1 SGDLS and CDR2 YYNGEE come from the germline V gene. This CDR3 spans 13 amino acids. The J segment lost 12 bases and the V segment lost 0 bases, leaving 6 bases of the junction unmatched.

CDR3 protein: CASSTGTGGYGYTF. For the CDR3, the DNA is TGCGCCAGCAGTACCGGGACAGGGGGCTATGGCTACACCTTC. V is TRBV10-2 and J is TRBJ1-2; 11 bases match TRBD1. This CDR3 has 14 residues. Trimming took 5 bases from V and 4 from J; bases not matched to a gene: 3. Germline-derived CDR1 and CDR2 are WSHSY and SAAADI.

On this clone: This sample includes further DNA sequences coding for the same CDR3. The chain is built from TRBV7-2 and TRBJ2-7, with D unresolved. The CDR3 is 11 amino acids. Between the trimmed V and J ends, which lost 4 bases and 2 bases, there was a span of 3 bases. The V gene's germline CDR1 is SGHTA and CDR2 FQGNSA. Here the CDR3 DNA reads TGTGCCAGCAGCTCGGCCTACGAGCAGTACTTC. It is translated as CASSSAYEQYF. The whole variable domain, remainder taken from reference TRBV7-2 and TRBJ2-7, is GAGVSQSPSNKVTEKGKDVELRCDPISGHTALYWYRQSLGQGLEFLIYFQGNSAPDKSGLPSDRFSAERTGGSVSTLTIQRTQQEDSAVYLCASSSAYEQYFGPGTRLTVT.

The genes are TRBV15 and TRBJ1-3, with D possibly TRBD1 on 5 matching bases. The CDR3 has 17 residues. The germline V gene has CDR1 LNHNV and CDR2 YYDKDF (reference sequence). V shed 0 bases and J shed 0 bases, with 12 bases lying between them. The CDR3 sequence is CATSRDLRDFSGNTIYF. In DNA, the CDR3 is TGTGCCACCAGCAGAGATCTCAGGGATTTCTCTGGAAACACCATATATTTT. The full variable domain, rest sourced from reference TRBV15 and TRBJ1-3, is DAMVIQNPRYQVTQFGKPVTLSCSQTLNHNVMYWYQQKSSQAPKLLFHYYDKDFNNEADTPDNFQSRRPNTSFCFLDIRSPGLGDTAMYLCATSRDLRDFSGNTIYFGEGSWLTVV.

This sequence joins TRBV7-8 and TRBJ2-7, with a tentative D call TRBD2 (5 bases). Trimming took 3 bases from V and 7 from J, leaving 16 bases between them. The CDR3 runs to 14 residues. The germline V gene has CDR1 SGHVS and CDR2 FQNEAQ. As DNA, the CDR3 is TGTGCCAGCAGCTTTGCGGGCCCTACGGGGGAGCAGTACTTC. This translates into CASSFAGPTGEQYF.

V is TRBV2 and J is TRBJ1-4; 9 nucleotides line up with TRBD1. The V gene end was trimmed by 0 bases and the J gene end by 6 bases; junction bases not matched to a gene: 5. Germline assignment: CDR1 SNHLY and CDR2 FYNNEI. This CDR3 comprises 16 residues. CDR3 nucleotide sequence: TGTGCCAGCAGTGAAGCACCGGGACAGGGTGATGAAAAACTGTTTTTT. The encoded protein is CASSEAPGQGDEKLFF.

The rearrangement links TRBV19 to TRBJ1-5; D is ambiguous. This CDR3 spans 12 amino acids. Germline-derived CDR1 and CDR2 are LNHDA and SQIVND (reference sequence). With 6 bases removed from V and 6 bases from J, the gap between germline ends came to 9 bases. Here the CDR3 DNA reads TGTGCCAGTAGCGTCGTTAGTCAGCCCCAGCATTTT. Its protein is CASSVVSQPQHF.

V and J are TRBV9 and TRBJ2-7, with 7 positions matching TRBD2. CDR1 and CDR2 from the germline V gene are SGDLS and YYNGEE. This CDR3 has 14 residues. V was clipped by 3 bases and J by 3 bases; unmatched bases: 6. The CDR3 spells CASSAGGFDYEQYF. CDR3 DNA: TGTGCCAGCAGCGCGGGGGGTTTCGACTACGAGCAGTACTTC.

This chain uses TRBV28 with TRBJ2-5; no reliable D call. The V and J ends lost 7 bases and 2 bases respectively, with 5 bases between them. The CDR3 length is 11 residues. CDR1 and CDR2 from the germline V gene are MDHEN and SYDVKM. In nucleotides, the CDR3 is TGTGCCAGCATAGGGCAAGAGACCCAGTACTTC. Residues: CASIGQETQYF.

A note on this clone: The sample contains more than one DNA sequence encoding this CDR3. V and J are TRBV5-4 and TRBJ2-7; D possibly corresponds to TRBD1 (5 bases). V lost 1 base and J lost 1, with 6 bases in between. In germline, CDR1 is SGHNT, CDR2 YYREEE (reference sequence). The CDR3 runs 13 residues. Here the CDR3 reads CASSLTGSYEQYF. In nucleotides, the CDR3 is TGTGCCAGCAGCTTGACAGGTTCCTACGAGCAGTACTTC.

The chain links TRBV19 to TRBJ2-7; the D gene is possibly TRBD1 (6 bases). V dropped 6 bases and J dropped 2 bases, with 17 bases sitting between them. There are 15 residues in the CDR3. Germline lookup yields CDR1 LNHDA and CDR2 SQIVND (reference sequence). CDR3 sequence: CASSRTGTPTYEQYF. The DNA for the CDR3 is TGTGCCAGTAGCCGGACCGGGACACCGACCTACGAGCAGTACTTC.

The chain employs TRBV11-3 and TRBJ1-4; possibly TRBD1 for D (5 bases). Trimming pared 2 bases from V and 0 bases from J, leaving 16 bases between. Germline V CDR1 and CDR2: SGHNT, YENEEA. The CDR3 length is 18 residues. CDR3 sequence reads: CASSLSGREYATNEKLFF. Written as DNA, the CDR3 is TGTGCCAGCAGCTTATCGGGCAGGGAATATGCAACTAATGAAAAACTGTTTTTT.

This sequence joins TRBV6-6 and TRBJ1-2; the D is unclear. CDR3 length: 14 residues. Per germline, CDR1 MNHNY and CDR2 SVGAGI (reference sequence). The germline V and J ends were trimmed by 0 bases and 4 bases, with 9 bases remaining between them. The CDR3 protein is CASSYSSAIYGYTF. DNA of the CDR3: TGTGCCAGCAGTTACTCGTCAGCTATCTATGGCTACACCTTC.

J is TRBJ2-3 and V is TRBV19; 7 bases map to TRBD2. J gave up 1 base and V 5 bases, and 3 bases lay outside the gene matches. CDR1 LNHDA and CDR2 SQIVND come from the germline V gene (reference sequence). CDR3 length: 14 amino acids. CDR3 nucleotides: TGTGCCAGTAGTCCCGGGAGGCGCACAGATACGCAGTATTTT. This encodes CASSPGRRTDTQYF. The entire variable domain, with the rest obtained from reference TRBV19 and TRBJ2-3, is as follows: DGGITQSPKYLFRKEGQNVTLSCEQNLNHDAMYWYRQDPGQGLRLIYYSQIVNDFQKGDIAEGYSVSREKKESFPLTVTSAQKNPTAFYLCASSPGRRTDTQYFGPGTRLTVL.

The chain couples TRBV6-5 to TRBJ2-7, with D hard to call. Germline CDR1 and CDR2: MNHEY and SVGAGI. CDR3 size: 14 residues. Trimming took off 2 bases at V and 0 bases at J, with 8 bases between the two ends. CDR3 DNA sequence: TGTGCCAGCAGTTACGAGTACAGCTCCTACGAGCAGTACTTC. Its translation is CASSYEYSSYEQYF.

This sequence joins TRBV20-1 and TRBJ1-3; no clear D. This CDR3 is built from 11 residues. V was clipped by 6 bases and J by 1 base, with 4 bases between them. The germline V gene has CDR1 DFQATT and CDR2 SNEGSKA (reference sequence). CDR3 DNA: TGCAGTGCAGAGTCTGGAAACACCATATATTTT. Its translation: CSAESGNTIYF.

The chain carries TRBV30 and TRBJ2-7; D may be TRBD1 (6 bases). V was trimmed by 2 bases and J by 2 bases, leaving 13 bases between them. Germline lookup yields CDR1 GTSNPN and CDR2 SVGIG (reference sequence). The CDR3 has 14 amino acids. CDR3 residues: CAWSWGRDTYEQYF. CDR3 in DNA: TGTGCCTGGAGTTGGGGCAGGGACACCTACGAGCAGTACTTC.

This chain uses TRBV28 with TRBJ2-5; no reliable D call. V gave up 8 bases and J gave up 5 bases, with 15 bases separating them. The CDR3 has 13 amino acids. Looked up from germline, CDR1 is MDHEN and CDR2 is SYDVKM. This CDR3 is CASGEPLWETQYF. In nucleotides, the CDR3 is TGTGCCAGCGGAGAGCCACTCTGGGAGACCCAGTACTTC.

In its sample, this clone was seen a few times. The rearrangement links TRBV19 to TRBJ1-5; 9 positions match TRBD1. J gave up 2 bases and V 7 bases, and 12 bases lay outside the gene matches. The CDR3 is 17 residues long. The germline gives CDR1 LNHDA, CDR2 SQIVND (reference sequence). The CDR3 DNA sequence: TGTGCCAGTACCAAGGGGACAGGGTCCAAGCGCAATCAGCCCCAGCATTTT. It encodes CASTKGTGSKRNQPQHF. The entire variable domain, with the rest obtained from reference TRBV19 and TRBJ1-5, is as follows: DGGITQSPKYLFRKEGQNVTLSCEQNLNHDAMYWYRQDPGQGLRLIYYSQIVNDFQKGDIAEGYSVSREKKESFPLTVTSAQKNPTAFYLCASTKGTGSKRNQPQHFGDGTRLSIL.

This clone has a single count. V usage is TRBV2 and J usage is TRBJ2-3; D is ambiguous. Germline-derived CDR1 and CDR2 are SNHLY and FYNNEI. The CDR3 totals 13 residues. V was pared by 3 bases and J by 2 bases, with 6 bases between. CDR3 sequence (DNA): TGTGCCAGCAGTGACACGTTCACAGATACGCAGTATTTT. Encoded protein: CASSDTFTDTQYF.

This chain connects TRBV29-1 to TRBJ1-2, with 10 bases matching TRBD1. This CDR3 region has 14 residues. The V gene's germline CDR1 is SQVTM and CDR2 ANQGSEA. The trim removed 6 bases at V and 6 bases at J, leaving 10 bases unmatched. The CDR3 region has the DNA TGCAGCGTGGCCACCTTTGGACAGGGGGATGGCTACACCTTC. Protein product: CSVATFGQGDGYTF.